The TCR beta chain under discussion was sequenced for a study of OX40 agonist ivuxolimab in advanced cancers. This clone was picked up a small number of times. Data came from immunoSEQ multiplex PCR; TCRdb stores just in-frame clones and leaves some out. Among tens of thousands of clones, 87% were seen once, and the ten largest hold roughly 1.6%. The TCR sequence derives from an adult with an advanced solid tumor such as melanoma, head and neck, liver or kidney cancer. Sequenced material: CD4+ or CD8+ T cells sorted from blood, taken in a trial of the OX40 agonist ivuxolimab.

This chain's CDR3 is CATLSGNTIYF. The CDR3 nucleotides are TGTGCCACCCTCTCTGGAAACACCATATATTTT. This chain uses TRBV27 with TRBJ1-3; no firm D call. V lost 10 bases and J lost 0, with 4 bases in between. Per the germline V gene, CDR1 is MNHEY and CDR2 is SMNVEV (reference sequence). The CDR3 consists of 11 residues.